The 9 T cell receptor beta chains below all came from one sample that was sequenced in a study of cytomegalovirus exposure and HLA in healthy donors. Primers for the PCR totalled 60 Vbeta and 13 Jbeta. The protocol was immunoSEQ multiplex PCR, while the TCRdb copy is restricted to in-frame clones and leaves out a portion. The data contain approximately 160,000 clones, 75% of them singletons. Sequenced: PBMCs. The receptors originated from a male donor in good health and CMV-seronegative.

The gene calls are TRBV5-1 and TRBJ1-3; D is unclear. CDR1 is SGHRS and CDR2 is YFSETQ in the germline V gene. This CDR3 comprises 13 residues. V was trimmed by 2 bases and J by 4 bases, leaving 7 bases between them. The CDR3 DNA is TGCGCCAGCAGCTTAGGAGCGGGAAACACCATATATTTT. This encodes CASSLGAGNTIYF.

As for this clone: The junction differs from germline at one of its ends, possibly a read error. This chain uses TRBV7-9 with TRBJ1-1; TRBD1 aligns across 7 bases. CDR3 length: 15 amino acids. Germline V gives CDR1 SEHNR, CDR2 FQNEAQ (reference sequence). The CDR3 is CSSSLVTQGDTEAFF. In DNA form, the CDR3 reads TGTTCCAGCAGCTTAGTGACTCAGGGGGACACTGAAGCTTTCTTT.

This clone was found once. The J gene is TRBJ2-3, the V gene TRBV10-3, with D hard to call. The CDR3 is made up of 15 amino acids. The germline V and J ends were trimmed by 1 base and 0 bases, with 8 bases remaining between them. Germline lookup yields CDR1 ENHRY and CDR2 SYGVKD. The CDR3 is CAISEYGSSTDTQYF. CDR3 coding DNA: TGTGCCATCAGTGAGTACGGGTCTAGCACAGATACGCAGTATTTT.

The genes are TRBV7-9 and TRBJ1-5; D unresolved. Trimming removed 1 base from V and 7 bases from J, with 8 bases in between. The CDR3 spans 13 residues. The germline CDR1 and CDR2 sequences are SEHNR and FQNEAQ (reference sequence). CDR3 DNA sequence: TGTGCCAGCAGCTTAGAGAACGGGCAGCCCCAGCATTTT. It translates to CASSLENGQPQHF.

The J gene is TRBJ2-4, the V gene TRBV29-1; D unresolved. Germline V lookup: CDR1 SQVTM, CDR2 ANQGSEA. The CDR3 is made up of 14 amino acids. Trimming shortened V by 4 bases and J by 0 bases, and 10 bases separated the two germline ends. DNA of the CDR3: TGCAGCGTTGGTTCGCCTATAGCCAAAAACATTCAGTACTTC. Protein sequence: CSVGSPIAKNIQYF.

This clone has a count of ten or more. The chain has TRBV5-4 and TRBJ2-1; TRBD2 is a possible D gene (6 bases). The V gene lost 4 bases and the J gene lost 6 bases, with 14 bases spanning the gap. The CDR3 totals 14 residues. The V gene's germline CDR1 is SGHNT and CDR2 YYREEE (reference sequence). Here the CDR3 reads CASSASGGGNEQFF. In nucleotides, the CDR3 is TGTGCCAGCAGCGCCTCCGGGGGTGGCAATGAGCAGTTCTTC.

Points on this clone: The germline gene is not matched at one end of the junction; a read error may be the cause. The sample holds other DNA sequences that translate to the same CDR3. The genes are TRBV27 and TRBJ2-2, with 10 nucleotides matching TRBD1. This CDR3 spans 16 amino acids. The germline V gene has CDR1 MNHEY and CDR2 SMNVEV (reference sequence). The CDR3 here is CASSLKPGQGTGELFF. The CDR3 DNA reads as TGCGCCAGCAGTTTAAAACCGGGACAGGGGACCGGGGAGCTGTTTTTT.

As for this clone: The sample holds other DNA sequences that translate to the same CDR3. The genes are TRBV7-8 and TRBJ2-2; the match to TRBD2 covers 7 bases. Per the germline V gene, CDR1 is SGHVS and CDR2 is FQNEAQ. The CDR3 is 16 residues long. The junction had 7 bases not matched to a gene; V was cut back by 1 base and J by 5 bases. The DNA for the CDR3 is TGTGCCAGCAGCTTAGGCCCTAGCGGAGGGACCGGGGAGCTGTTTTTT. It is translated as CASSLGPSGGTGELFF.

Regarding this clone: The sample contains more than one DNA sequence encoding this CDR3. The V and J genes are TRBV2 and TRBJ2-7; TRBD2 aligns across 10 bases. The CDR3 length is 15 residues. V was pared by 4 bases and J by 5 bases, with 8 bases of the junction left unmatched. Germline CDR1 reads SNHLY; CDR2 reads FYNNEI. The CDR3 loop is CASSAEAGGRNEQYF. DNA of the CDR3: TGTGCCAGCAGTGCAGAAGCGGGAGGGCGTAACGAGCAGTACTTC.